This T cell receptor (beta chain) was identified in a study of regulatory T cells in long-lasting Graves disease. About the study: Over 5 years of antithyroid drugs with positive TSH receptor antibodies was taken to mean persistent Graves' disease. Study-level findings and limits: Accuracy may have suffered from the small sample size. TRBV28 was favored in persistent disease, as were TRBJ1-2 and TRBJ2-5. Study was limited to peripheral blood, excluding thyroid tissue.

The V gene's germline CDR1 is SGHNT and CDR2 YYREEE (reference sequence). The trim removed 4 bases at V and 6 bases at J, leaving 11 bases unmatched. The CDR3 runs to 17 residues. Regarding time point: persistent/refractory GD, antithyroid drugs over 5 years with positive TRAb. The authors made the TCR library using RNA they extracted from PBMCs. About this clonotype: The target antigen is unknown.

Relying on iRepertoire HTBI primers and Arm-PCR of CDR3 regions, the team built TCR beta libraries. TCRdb reanalysed the multiplex PCR reads using MiXCR and keeps one entry per CDR3 protein. The sample lists some 440,000 distinct CDR3 sequences; 20% were seen once. The chain couples TRBV5-4 to TRBJ2-2; 11 bases align to TRBD1. Source: peripheral blood mononuclear cells (PBMCs), taken when the disease was refractory, from a patient treated with antithyroid drugs. This TCR was recovered from a female donor with Graves disease. In nucleotides, the CDR3 is TGTGCCAGCAGCCCAACAGGACAGGGGGCGTTCGCCGGGGAGCTGTTTTTT. This codes for CASSPTGQGAFAGELFF.